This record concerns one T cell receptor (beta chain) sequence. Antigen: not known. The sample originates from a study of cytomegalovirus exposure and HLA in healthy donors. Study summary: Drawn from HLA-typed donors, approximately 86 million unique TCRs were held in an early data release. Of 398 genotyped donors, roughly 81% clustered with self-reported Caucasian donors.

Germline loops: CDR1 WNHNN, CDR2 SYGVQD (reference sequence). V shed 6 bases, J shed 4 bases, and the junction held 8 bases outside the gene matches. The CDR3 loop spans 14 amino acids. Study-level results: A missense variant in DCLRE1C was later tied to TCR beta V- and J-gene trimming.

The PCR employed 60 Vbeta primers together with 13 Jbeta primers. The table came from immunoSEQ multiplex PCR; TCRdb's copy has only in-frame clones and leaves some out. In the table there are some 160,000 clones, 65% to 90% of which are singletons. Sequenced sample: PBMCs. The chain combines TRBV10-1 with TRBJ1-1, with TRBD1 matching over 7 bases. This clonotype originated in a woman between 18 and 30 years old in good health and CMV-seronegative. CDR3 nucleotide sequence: TGCGCCAGCAGCTTAGACAGGGAGGTCACTGAAGCTTTCTTT. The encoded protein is CASSLDREVTEAFF.